This T cell receptor (beta chain) was sequenced for a study of cytotoxic CD8 clonotypes in ibrutinib-treated CLL. Investigators sought sequencing depths of between 1 in 200,000 and 1 in 1 million T cells. Repertoires were generated with immunoSEQ multiplex PCR, while TCRdb's copy carries only in-frame clones and drops some. The table has some 200,000 clones, roughly 65% seen once; the top ten hold 5.5% to 7%. Germline V CDR1 and CDR2: MDHEN, SYDVKM. Trimming removed 6 bases from V and 6 bases from J, with 18 bases in between. The CDR3 runs 15 residues. The input for sequencing was PBMCs, taken after 12 months of ibrutinib treatment. This sequence originates from a human donor with chronic lymphocytic leukemia. This chain uses TRBV28 with TRBJ1-5, with D perhaps matching TRBD1 (5 bases). The CDR3 coding sequence is TGTGCCAGCAGCTCTGGGCGCAGGGTATCTCAGCCCCAGCATTTT. Its translation: CASSSGRRVSQPQHF. Using reference TRBV28 and TRBJ1-5 for the parts outside the CDR3, the full variable domain is DVKVTQSSRYLVKRTGEKVFLECVQDMDHENMFWYRQDPGLGLRLIYFSYDVKMKEKGDIPEGYSVSREKKERFSLILESASTNQTSMYLCASSSGRRVSQPQHFGDGTRLSIL.